The 5 T cell receptor beta chains below were found in one sample sequenced in a study of T cells in localized non-small cell lung cancer. Measured with immunoSEQ multiplex PCR; TCRdb has only the in-frame clones, and not every one. The sample shows under 4,000 clones, approximately 24% of them seen only once. The specimen comprised lung tumor tissue, sampled before any cancer treatment. The source of these receptors is a woman aged 40-75 years with stage I lung adenocarcinoma.

The V and J genes are TRBV10-2 and TRBJ2-1, with 8 bases lining up with TRBD2. The germline CDR1 and CDR2 sequences are WSHSY and SAAADI. V shed 0 bases and J 2 bases; nucleotides not matched to a gene: 3. The CDR3 has 16 residues. The CDR3: CASSESLAGPYNEQFF. CDR3 nucleotides: TGCGCCAGCAGTGAGTCTTTAGCGGGGCCCTACAATGAGCAGTTCTTC.

V and J are TRBV5-1 and TRBJ1-2; D call uncertain. This CDR3 is 14 amino acids long. From germline, CDR1 is SGHRS and CDR2 YFSETQ. The V end was cut by 3 bases, the J end by 1 base, with 10 bases between. The DNA for the CDR3 is TGCGCCAGCAGCTCTCGGCTGAATAACTATGGCTACACCTTC. The encoded protein is CASSSRLNNYGYTF.

This clone turned up a few times. V is TRBV9 and J is TRBJ2-1; tentative D call: TRBD2 (6 bases). The germline V and J ends were trimmed by 0 bases and 4 bases, with 11 bases remaining between them. The CDR3 loop spans 15 amino acids. Germline V CDR1 and CDR2: SGDLS, YYNGEE. The CDR3 is CASSVVGDSYNEQFF. CDR3 nucleotide sequence: TGTGCCAGCAGCGTAGTGGGGGACTCATACAATGAGCAGTTCTTC.

This clone showed up just a few times. The chain has TRBV29-1 and TRBJ1-2; 8 bases are a match to TRBD1. Germline trimming cut 1 base from V and 8 bases from J; bases unmatched to any gene: 9. Looked up from germline, CDR1 is SQVTM and CDR2 is ANQGSEA. This CDR3 spans 14 amino acids. This CDR3 is CSVEGRGRGGGYTF. In DNA form, the CDR3 reads TGCAGCGTTGAAGGCAGGGGGCGCGGCGGAGGCTACACCTTC.

The chain has TRBV6-8 and TRBJ2-3; 15 nucleotides align to TRBD2. The J segment lost 0 bases and the V segment lost 10 bases, leaving 2 bases of the junction unmatched. Per the germline V gene, CDR1 is MNHGY and CDR2 is SAAAGT. This CDR3 has 15 residues. CDR3 nucleotide sequence: TGTGCCATCGGACTAGCGGGAGGGAGCACAGATACGCAGTATTTT. Protein: CAIGLAGGSTDTQYF.